The sequence of this T cell receptor (beta chain) was determined in a study of blood T cell repertoires in COVID-19. Study-wide background: Samples representing acute and convalescent COVID-19 were sourced from the United States, Italy and Spain.

Authors' methods: Amplifying reference gene primers gave estimates of nucleated cell counts. Method: immunoSEQ multiplex PCR; TCRdb's copy keeps in-frame clones and lacks some. The D gene and trimming were derived from the DNA, and the V and J assignments and clone size from that table. The sample records roughly 140,000 clones, about nine tenths being singletons. This clone was seen a handful of times. CDR1 and CDR2 from the germline V gene are SGHRS and YFSETQ. The V and J ends lost 4 bases and 2 bases, in that order; junction bases with no gene match: 10. CDR3 length: 16 amino acids. The origin of this receptor is a woman of 80 years or more with acute or convalescent COVID-19. Sample: peripheral blood. The rearrangement joins TRBV5-1 to TRBJ2-7; 9 nucleotides line up with TRBD2. CDR3 sequence reads: CASSKGSSGAPYEQYF. For the CDR3, the DNA is TGCGCCAGCAGCAAGGGATCTAGCGGGGCACCCTACGAGCAGTACTTC.